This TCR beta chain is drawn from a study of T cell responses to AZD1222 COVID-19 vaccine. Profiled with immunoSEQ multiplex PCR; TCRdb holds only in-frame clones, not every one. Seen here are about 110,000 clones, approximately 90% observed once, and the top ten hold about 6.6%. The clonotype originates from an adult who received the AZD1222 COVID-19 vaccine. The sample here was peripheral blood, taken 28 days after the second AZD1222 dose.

In nucleotides, the CDR3 is TGTGCCAGCGGTATAGCGGGAGGGCCGGAGACCCAGTACTTC. Amino acid sequence: CASGIAGGPETQYF. The gene calls are TRBV6-5 and TRBJ2-5; TRBD2 aligns across 11 bases. CDR3 length: 14 amino acids. The V gene end was trimmed by 8 bases and the J gene end by 5 bases; junction bases not matched to a gene: 7. CDR1 and CDR2 from the germline V gene are MNHEY and SVGAGI.